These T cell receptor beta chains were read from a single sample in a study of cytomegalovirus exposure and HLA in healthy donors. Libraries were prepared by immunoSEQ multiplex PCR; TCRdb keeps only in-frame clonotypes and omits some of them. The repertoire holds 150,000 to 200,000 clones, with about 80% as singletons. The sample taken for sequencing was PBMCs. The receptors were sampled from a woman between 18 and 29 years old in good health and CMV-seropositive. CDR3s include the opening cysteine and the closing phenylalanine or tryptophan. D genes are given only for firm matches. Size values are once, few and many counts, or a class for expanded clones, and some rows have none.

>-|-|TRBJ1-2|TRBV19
TGTGCCAGTACTGGAGGGGCCTGGTATGGCTACACCTTC
CASTGGAWYGYTF
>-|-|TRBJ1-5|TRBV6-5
TGTGCCAGCACGGACCGGATGGGGGCGTATCAGCCCCAGCATTTT
CASTDRMGAYQPQHF
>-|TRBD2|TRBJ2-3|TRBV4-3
TGCGCCAGCAGCCAAGCCCCACTAGCGGGGTTGGGAGATACGCAGTATTTT
CASSQAPLAGLGDTQYF
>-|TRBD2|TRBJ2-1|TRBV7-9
TGTGCCAGCAGTCCTCCGACTAGCGGGGGGACGGATGAGCAGTTCTTC
CASSPPTSGGTDEQFF
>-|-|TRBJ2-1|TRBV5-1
TGCGCCAGCAGCTTAGAGGGCCTCTCCTACAATGAGCAGTTCTTC
CASSLEGLSYNEQFF
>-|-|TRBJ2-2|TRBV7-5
TGTGTCAGAAGCCCCGCCGGAGCGGGGATTGAAGGCGGGGAGCTGTTTTTT
CVRSPAGAGIEGGELFF
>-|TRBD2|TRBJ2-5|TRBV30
TGTGCCTCTAACGGCGGGGGGGCCTGGGAGACCCAGTACTTC
CASNGGGAWETQYF
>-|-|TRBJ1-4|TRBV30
TGTGCCTGGAGAGGAGGAGGGGAAAAACTGTTTTTT
CAWRGGGEKLFF
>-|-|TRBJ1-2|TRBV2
TGTGCCAGCAGTGCTCCCGAGGCATCCCTACGATATGGCTACACCTTC
CASSAPEASLRYGYTF
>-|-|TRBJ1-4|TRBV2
TGTGCCAGTGGTGGAGGGGTGGAAAAACTGTTTTTT
CASGGGVEKLFF
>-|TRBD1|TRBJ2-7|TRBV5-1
TGCGCCAGCAGCTCGGAGCCGGGACAGGGTATACGCGAGCAGTACTTC
CASSSEPGQGIREQYF
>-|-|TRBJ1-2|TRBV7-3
TGTGCCAGCAGCTTAGGGGGGGCGGAGGTGGGGTATGGCTACACCTTC
CASSLGGAEVGYGYTF
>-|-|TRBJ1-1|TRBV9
TGTGCCAGCAGCGGGGGGGAGAACACTGAAGCTTTCTTT
CASSGGENTEAFF
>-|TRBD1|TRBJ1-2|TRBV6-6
TGTGCCAGCAGTTACCCACAGGGGCTAGATAACTATGACTACACCTTC
CASSYPQGLDNYDYTF
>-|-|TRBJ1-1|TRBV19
TGTGCCAGTAGTATGTCTTGGGCCTTCGAGAAGAACACTGAAGCTTTCTTT
CASSMSWAFEKNTEAFF
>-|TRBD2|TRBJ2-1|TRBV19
TGTGCCAGTAGTATTGGCGGGGGGTTCCCCTACAATGAGCAGTTCTTC
CASSIGGGFPYNEQFF
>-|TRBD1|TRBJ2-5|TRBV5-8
TGTGCCAGCAGCTTCGACAGGGGAGAGACCCAGTACTTC
CASSFDRGETQYF
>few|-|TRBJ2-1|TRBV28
TGTGCCAGCAGTCCCGCCTCTAGCGAGATCAATGAGCAGTTCTTC
CASSPASSEINEQFF
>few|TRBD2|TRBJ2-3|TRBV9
TGTGCCAGCAGCGGAGCGGGGGACGCAGATACGCAGTATTTT
CASSGAGDADTQYF
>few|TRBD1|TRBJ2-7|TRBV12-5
TGTGCTAGTGGGCCTGACAGGGCGAGCTCCTACGAGCAGTACTTC
CASGPDRASSYEQYF
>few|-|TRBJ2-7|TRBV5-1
TGCGCCAGCAGCTTGCCAGGGTTCAGCTACGAGCAGTACTTC
CASSLPGFSYEQYF
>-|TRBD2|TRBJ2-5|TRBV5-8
TGTGCCAGCAGCCCAGCTCGCGGGGGACTGCAAGAGACCCAGTACTTC
CASSPARGGLQETQYF
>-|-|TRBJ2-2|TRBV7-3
TGTGCCAGCAGCAAGACGCGGACCGGGGAGCTGTTTTTT
CASSKTRTGELFF
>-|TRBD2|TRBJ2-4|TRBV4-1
TGCGCCAGCAGCCAGACTAGCGGGGGCCTCCTAGCCAAAAACAGTCAGTACTTC
CASSQTSGGLLAKNSQYF
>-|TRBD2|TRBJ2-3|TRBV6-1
TGTGCCAGCAGTGGCGGGAGTAGCACAGATACGCAGTATTTT
CASSGGSSTDTQYF
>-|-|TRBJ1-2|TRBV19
TGTGCCAGTAGTCAGCGTACACCATATGGCTACACCTTC
CASSQRTPYGYTF
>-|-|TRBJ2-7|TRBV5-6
TGTGCCAGCAGCTACCGGACCGGGACTCCGACCTACGAGCAGTACTTC
CASSYRTGTPTYEQYF
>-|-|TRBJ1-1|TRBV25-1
TGTGCCAGCAGTGAATATCCCTCGGCAGGGCGGAACACTGAAGCTTTCTTT
CASSEYPSAGRNTEAFF
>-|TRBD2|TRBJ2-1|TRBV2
TGTGCCAGCAGCCTGACTAGCGGGGGATCATATGAGCAGTTCTTC
CASSLTSGGSYEQFF
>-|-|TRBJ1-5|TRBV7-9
TGTTCCAGCAGCTTAGATTTTCAGGGCAATAGCAATCAGCCCCAGCATTTT
CSSSLDFQGNSNQPQHF
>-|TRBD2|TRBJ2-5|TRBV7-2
TGTGCCAGCAGCGGGACTAGCGGTGAGACCCAGTACTTC
CASSGTSGETQYF
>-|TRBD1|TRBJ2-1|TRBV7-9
TGTGCCAGCAGCTTAGCGTCGGGACAGGGAGGAAATGAGCAGTTCTTC
CASSLASGQGGNEQFF
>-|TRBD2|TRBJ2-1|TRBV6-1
TGTGCCGGGTCAGCGGGGGGGATCAATGAGCAGTTCTTC
CAGSAGGINEQFF
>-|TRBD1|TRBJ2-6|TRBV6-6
TGTGCCAGCACCCCCACAGGGGCCGGGGCCAACGGCCTGACTTTC
CASTPTGAGANGLTF
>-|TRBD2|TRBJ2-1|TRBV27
TGTGCCAGCAGCTCACCCGGGGTCCTAGCGGGGGGTTGGAATGAGCAGTTCTTC
CASSSPGVLAGGWNEQFF
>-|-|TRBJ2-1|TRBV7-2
TGTGCCAGCAGCTTAGTCGGGACTGGGTACAATGAGCAGTTCTTC
CASSLVGTGYNEQFF
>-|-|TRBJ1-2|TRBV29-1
TGCAGCGTTTTGAGTGACAGCCTTAACTCCTTCTTC
CSVLSDSLNSFF
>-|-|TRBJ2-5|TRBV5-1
TGCGCCAGCAGCCGGGACCCCTCGGGGGATGGGACCCAGTACTTC
CASSRDPSGDGTQYF
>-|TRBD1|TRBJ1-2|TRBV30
TGTGCCTGGGTGACAGGGGATCATGGCTACACCTTC
CAWVTGDHGYTF
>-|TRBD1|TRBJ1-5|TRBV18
TGTGCCACCACCGACAGGGAGGTCCAGCCCCAGCATTTT
CATTDREVQPQHF
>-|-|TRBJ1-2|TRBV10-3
TGTGCCATCAGTGAGTCGATTGGGGGGACCGGGCAGGGCTACACCTTC
CAISESIGGTGQGYTF
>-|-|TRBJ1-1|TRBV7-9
TGTGCCGGGAGCCCGGGCAACACTGAAGCTTTCTTT
CAGSPGNTEAFF
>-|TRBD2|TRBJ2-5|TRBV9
TGTGCCAGCAGCCCCTGGACTAGCTTAGATGGGACCCAGTACTTC
CASSPWTSLDGTQYF
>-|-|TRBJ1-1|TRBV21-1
TGTGCCAGCAGCCGGGACAGGGGATTCACTGAAGCTTTCTTT
CASSRDRGFTEAFF
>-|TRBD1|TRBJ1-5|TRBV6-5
TGTGCCAGCAGTATCGGGACAGAACATCAGCCCCAGCATTTT
CASSIGTEHQPQHF
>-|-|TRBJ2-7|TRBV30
TGTGCCTGGAGTGAACCATACAGGGTCGGCGACTCCTACGAGCAGTACTTC
CAWSEPYRVGDSYEQYF
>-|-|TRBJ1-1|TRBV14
TGTGCCAGCAGCCAAGTAAGAGGGAAAGTGAGTGGGAACACTGAAGCTTTCTTT
CASSQVRGKVSGNTEAFF
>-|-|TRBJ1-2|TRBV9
TGTGCCAGCAGCGTAGGGGGGCCGGACAGATCTAACTATGGCTACACCTTC
CASSVGGPDRSNYGYTF
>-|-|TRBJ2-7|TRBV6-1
TGTGCCAGCAGTGAAGGCTCCAGCTACGAGCAGTACTTC
CASSEGSSYEQYF
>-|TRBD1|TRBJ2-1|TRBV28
TGTGCCAGCAGAGGGGGCCGGGATGAGCAGTTCTTC
CASRGGRDEQFF
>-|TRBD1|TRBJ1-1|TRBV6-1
TGTGCCAGCAGTGCGGGACAGACGAACACTGAAGCTTTCTTT
CASSAGQTNTEAFF